What follows describes a single T cell receptor beta chain. Its antigen is unidentified. The junction had 5 bases not matched to a gene; V was cut back by 5 bases and J by 6 bases. The CDR3 length is 15 residues. Germline assignment: CDR1 SEHNR and CDR2 FQNEAQ (reference sequence). The data originate from a study of OX40 agonist ivuxolimab in advanced cancers. About the study: Mean age approximately 59 years, range roughly 23 to 79; 82.7% male.

TCRdb's table, derived via immunoSEQ multiplex PCR, lists solely in-frame clones and lacks some. The sample yields 57,000 or so clones, approximately 93% seen once. It was autoimmune disease history or systemic immunosuppression that excluded patients. Study-wide results and caveats: Blood T cells, both CD4+ and CD8+, expanded clonally by week 6 at 0.1 to 3.0 mg/kg. Expanded clones belonging to CD8+ T cells outnumbered, on average, those of CD4+.

The rearrangement uses TRBV7-9 and TRBJ1-5; TRBD1 aligns across 12 bases. The receptor was derived from an adult with an advanced solid tumor such as melanoma, head and neck, liver or kidney cancer. This sample comprised CD4+ or CD8+ T cells sorted from blood, obtained in a trial of the OX40 agonist ivuxolimab. The CDR3 DNA reads as TGTGCCAGCAGCCCGGGACAGGGGGCGTTTCAGCCCCAGCATTTT. This gives the protein CASSPGQGAFQPQHF.